The T cell receptor (beta chain) under discussion was sequenced for a study of CD8+ T cells in alopecia areata (dated by TCRdb to the late 2010s). For context, the study as a whole: The study used high-throughput TCRbeta sequencing to examine T cell clonal expansion in alopecia areata, in both the C3H/HeJ mouse model and human patients. Scalp tissue and sorted CD4+ and CD8+ peripheral blood T cells from patchy and totalis/universalis alopecia areata patients and from healthy controls were covered by human TCRbeta sequencing. TCRbeta CDR3 regions were amplified by immunoSEQ multiplex PCR with 35 Vbeta forward and 13 Jbeta reverse primers. Scalp clonality was compared among normal scalp (n=4), patchy alopecia areata scalp (n=8), and alopecia totalis/universalis scalp (n=8). RNA was obtained with the PAXgene miRNA kit for fixed scalp, the miRNeasy kit for PBMCs, and the RNeasy kit for mouse skin. Beyond this particular receptor, the publication reports: Higher clonality and more expanded CD8+ clones were observed in lesional scalp than in normal scalp, particularly in alopecia totalis/universalis, a finding suggestive of antigenic drive. Resident alphabeta T cells in normal human skin are also sequenced, complicating scalp TCR repertoire analysis, unlike mouse skin dominated by gammadelta T cells. TCR sequences shared between patients were less clear than in mice, possibly partly because of HLA diversity in the patient population.

PBMCs were separated by density centrifugation and stained for CD3, CD4 and CD8, after which CD4+ and CD8+ T cells were sorted on a FACSAria. Scalp biopsies and blood samples were provided by unaffected controls. The CDR3 spans 15 residues, from the cysteine through the phenylalanine. This entry keeps only the CDR3 DNA: 45 bases, framed from base 1. Based on the germline V gene, the CDR1 and CDR2 sequences are SQVTM and ANQGSEA. Trimming costs V 2 bases and J 2 bases, and their ends lie 12 bases apart. Regarding this clone: No cognate antigen has been identified for it. Per-base quality was not reported, and no clone a single base away is much larger than it.

Library preparation used the immunoSEQ multiplex PCR assay. RNA was extracted from all samples and reverse transcribed into cDNA as template for TCR sequencing. SuperScript III was used to make first-strand cDNA, primed with a 2:1 mix of oligo-dT and random hexamers. Amplification bias was assessed with a synthetic immune receptor repertoire, and residual bias was removed computationally. The study's processing was this. Raw reads were preprocessed to remove errors, and CDR3 was defined by IMGT conventions from the conserved cysteine to phenylalanine. Clonality was computed as 1 minus the Shannon entropy, with the entropy normalized by log2 of the number of productive unique TCRs. Whether scalp clones were CD4 or CD8 was inferred by matching scalp TCRbeta sequences against CD4 and CD8 repertoires sorted from blood. In TCRdb, the immuneACCESS table is reduced to in-frame sequences with V and J assigned. These tables do not hold every clone; where another copy was compared, an unresolved V gene accounts for under half, and the others remain unexplained. The DNA was the basis for D and trimming; V, J and clone size are from that table. The sample includes 130,000 to 150,000 clones, with 62% observed a single time. 36% of the sample is taken by the ten largest.

What was sequenced was CD8+ T cells sorted from blood. Recombination linked TRBV29-1 to TRBJ2-2; the D region is possibly TRBD1 or TRBD2, each matching across 6 bases. This TCR was sampled from a human donor in good health. The DNA reads as follows: TGCAGCGTTGAAAGGGGGGACACCAACACCGGGGAGCTGTTTTTT. Its product reads: CSVERGDTNTGELFF.